This T cell receptor beta chain appears in the sequencing data of a study of blood T cell repertoires in COVID-19. The wider study: The cDNA or gDNA used as material had been derived from T cells, B-cell-depleted T cells, or PBMCs.

V shed 5 bases and J shed 7 bases, with 18 bases lying between them. There are 16 residues in the CDR3. CDR1 is LNHNV, CDR2 YYDKDF, per germline (reference sequence). Those enrolled in Seattle joined during active infection and were followed longitudinally afterward. Authors' methods: Amplification of reference gene primers was used by the study to estimate nucleated cell counts. TCRdb's table, derived via immunoSEQ multiplex PCR, lists solely in-frame clones and lacks some. The D gene and trimming were derived from the DNA, and the V and J assignments and clone size from that table. The sample shows roughly 190,000 clones, 94% of them seen only once. The sample holds one count of this clone.

What was sequenced was peripheral blood. J is TRBJ1-6 and V is TRBV15; the D gene is possibly TRBD1 (5 bases). This TCR derives from a man younger than 45 with COVID-19, enrolled during active disease. In DNA, the CDR3 is TGTGCCACCAGCGGACCCCGGGGGGGTTTGAATTCACCCCTCCACTTT. It codes for CATSGPRGGLNSPLHF.